The following is a T cell receptor (beta chain) sequence with its context. Its antigen is as yet unknown. Measured with immunoSEQ multiplex PCR; TCRdb has only the in-frame clones, and not every one. The repertoire holds tens of thousands of clones, with roughly 86% as singletons. This sample is part of a study of PD-1 blockade in classical Hodgkin lymphoma. Overall study results and limits: Lower baseline TCR diversity was reported for newly diagnosed patients than for healthy donors.

Germline V gene data show CDR1 as SGDLS and CDR2 as YYNGEE. V was shortened by 4 bases and J by 8 bases, with 18 bases between the two germline ends. The CDR3 is 14 amino acids. Exposure to brentuximab vedotin varied, and each patient had relapsed following autologous stem cell transplantation. This specimen was peripheral blood mononuclear cells (PBMCs), taken at baseline. The V and J genes are TRBV9 and TRBJ1-2, with unresolved D. The sequence derives from a human donor with classical Hodgkin lymphoma. CDR3 protein: CASSPALSAGGYTF. Written as DNA, the CDR3 is TGTGCCAGCAGCCCCGCGTTATCAGCTGGCGGCTACACCTTC. The full variable domain, completed using reference TRBV9 and TRBJ1-2, is DSGVTQTPKHLITATGQRVTLRCSPRSGDLSVYWYQQSLDQGLQFLIQYYNGEERAKGNILERFSAQQFPDLHSELNLSSLELGDSALYFCASSPALSAGGYTFGSGTRLTVV.